The present TCR beta chain was sequenced within a study of shared clonotypes between healthy human individuals. Study context: Contributing individuals were a couple of females and a few males aged 18 to 49. Study-level results: In a handful of donors, about 5% of naive CD4 clonotypes appeared in common.

CDR1 is SNHLY and CDR2 is FYNNEI in the germline V gene. The CDR3 runs to 12 residues. V lost 6 bases, J lost 10 bases, and 13 bases lay in between. With regard to this clone: Its target is unknown.

Donors included only healthy HIV-negative adults lacking recent acute infections or vaccinations. All donors were Caucasian adults living in Nashville, Tennessee. TCRdb's copy holds only in-frame clones and misses some; the assay was immunoSEQ multiplex PCR. Of 2 million to 3 million clones in the sample, approximately 93% were seen once. This chain uses TRBV2 with TRBJ2-1, with D tentatively TRBD2 (5 bases). The sequence was obtained from a man between 18 and 35 years old in good health. Some clones in this sample may be carry-over from other donors' samples. Input material: naive CD4+ T cells from PBMCs. Subset in this sample: CD45RA+ positively selected. CDR3 sequence (DNA): TGTGCCAGCAGGACCTCGGGCGGGGAGCAGTTCTTC. Encoded protein: CASRTSGGEQFF.